Below are 14 T cell receptor beta chains sequenced from a single sample in a study of response to subunit inactivated influenza vaccine. TCRdb analysed the RT-PCR reads with MiXCR anew, one entry per CDR3 protein. In the table there are around 790,000 distinct CDR3 sequences, about 20% of which are singletons. Sequencing was performed on PBMCs from blood, taken more than 4 days after vaccination. These receptors were obtained from a man in his forties or fifties who received an inactivated influenza vaccine.

There are a few counts of this clonotype. The rearrangement uses TRBV6-1 and TRBJ2-2, with D maybe TRBD1 (5 bases). The CDR3 runs to 15 residues. V lost 5 bases to trimming and J lost 2 bases, with 12 bases between them. The germline V gene encodes CDR1 MNHNS and CDR2 SASEGT. CDR3 DNA sequence: TGTGCCAGCAGTACCAGGGTGCCCAACACCGGGGAGCTGTTTTTT. It yields the protein CASSTRVPNTGELFF.

This chain connects TRBV29-1 to TRBJ1-4; D is perhaps TRBD1 (6 bases). V was trimmed by 0 bases and J by 7 bases, leaving 12 bases between them. The CDR3 is 14 residues long. Germline lookup yields CDR1 SQVTM and CDR2 ANQGSEA. The CDR3 DNA reads as TGCAGCGTTGAAGATGCAGGGGCAGGTGAAAAACTGTTTTTT. Translation gives CSVEDAGAGEKLFF. The complete variable domain, with remaining parts taken from reference TRBV29-1 and TRBJ1-4, reads SAVISQKPSRDICQRGTSLTIQCQVDSQVTMMFWYRQQPGQSLTLIATANQGSEATYESGFVIDKFPISRPNLTFSTLTVSNMSPEDSSIYLCSVEDAGAGEKLFFGSGTQLSVL.

This clonotype was counted between two and nine times. The CDR3 bases are TGTGCCAGCATCCCACAGGGACCGAAGAACACTGAAGCTTTCTTT. This encodes CASIPQGPKNTEAFF. J is TRBJ1-1 and V is TRBV6-1, with a possible D match to TRBD1 (6 bases). This CDR3 spans 15 amino acids. The V end was cut by 7 bases, the J end by 1 base, with 16 bases between. From germline, CDR1 is MNHNS and CDR2 SASEGT.

The gene calls are TRBV6-2 or TRBV6-3 and TRBJ2-7, with unresolved D. The CDR3 is 13 residues long. The V end lost 2 bases, the J end lost 2 bases, and 7 bases lay between the germline ends. Looked up from germline, CDR1 is MNHEY and CDR2 is SVGEGT. The chain's CDR3 is CASSYGRPYEQYF. In nucleotides, the CDR3 is TGTGCCAGCAGTTACGGACGACCCTACGAGCAGTACTTC.

The table lists this clonotype with a few counts. The CDR3, as DNA: TGTGCCAGCTCACCAGCTAGCGGAAACATTCAGTACTTC. Encoded protein: CASSPASGNIQYF. The genes are TRBV18 and TRBJ2-4, with 7 bases fitting TRBD2. This CDR3 comprises 13 residues. Germline CDR1 KGHSH, CDR2 LQKENI. The junction had 1 base not matched to a gene; V was cut back by 2 bases and J by 6 bases.

This chain joins TRBV6-5 and TRBJ2-7, with D tentatively TRBD1 (6 bases). The germline V gene has CDR1 MNHEY and CDR2 SVGAGI. The V end was cut by 2 bases, the J end by 5 bases, with 16 bases between. This CDR3 is built from 15 residues. DNA of the CDR3: TGTGCCAGCAGTTACCGGGCGGCCAGGGGCCACGAGCAGTACTTC. Protein sequence: CASSYRAARGHEQYF.

The rearrangement uses TRBV7-8 and TRBJ2-1; TRBD2 matches 11 bases. Germline V CDR1 and CDR2: SGHVS, FQNEAQ. After removal of 0 bases from V and 15 bases from J, the junction contained 7 bases not matched to a gene. This CDR3 is built from 14 residues. Here the CDR3 reads CASSLAVIAGGVFF. Here the CDR3 DNA reads TGTGCCAGCAGCTTAGCGGTGATAGCGGGAGGGGTGTTCTTC.

This clonotype was seen many times. The rearrangement links TRBV6-2 or TRBV6-3 to TRBJ2-7, with 7 bases aligning to TRBD1. V was clipped by 5 bases and J by 5 bases; unmatched bases: 9. CDR1 is MNHEY, CDR2 SVGEGT, per germline. There are 14 residues in the CDR3. The CDR3 protein is CASSNRQGRDEQYF. For the CDR3, the DNA is TGTGCCAGCAGTAACCGACAGGGACGGGACGAGCAGTACTTC.

V and J are TRBV7-6 and TRBJ2-1; D may be TRBD1 (6 bases). The CDR3 consists of 17 residues. Germline lookup yields CDR1 SGHVS and CDR2 FNYEAQ. V lost 5 bases to trimming and J lost 1 base, with 18 bases between them. The CDR3 here is CASSPHQYRVSYNEQFF. The DNA for the CDR3 is TGTGCCAGCAGCCCCCACCAATACAGGGTATCCTACAATGAGCAGTTCTTC.

J is TRBJ1-1 and V is TRBV6-2 or TRBV6-3; D possibly corresponds to TRBD1 (6 bases). The CDR3 has 13 amino acids. The germline gives CDR1 MNHEY, CDR2 SVGEGT. The V end lost 6 bases, the J end lost 3 bases, and 11 bases lay between the germline ends. CDR3 nucleotide sequence: TGTGCCAGCAGAAATTACAGGGACACTGAAGCTTTCTTT. Translation: CASRNYRDTEAFF.

This clonotype was found many times. V is TRBV5-6 and J is TRBJ2-7; possibly TRBD1 for D (6 bases). The CDR3 has 13 amino acids. The germline gives CDR1 SGHDT, CDR2 YYEEEE. V lost 4 bases and J lost 6, with 14 bases in between. The CDR3 region has the DNA TGTGCCAGCAGCGAGGGACACCGACCCGAGCAGTACTTC. Translation gives CASSEGHRPEQYF. The entire variable domain, with the rest obtained from reference TRBV5-6 and TRBJ2-7, is as follows: DAGVTQSPTHLIKTRGQQVTLRCSPKSGHDTVSWYQQALGQGPQFIFQYYEEEERQRGNFPDRFSGHQFPNYSSELNVNALLLGDSALYLCASSEGHRPEQYFGPGTRLTVT.

The chain recombines TRBV6-2 or TRBV6-3 with TRBJ1-1, with TRBD1 identical over 12 bases. The junction had 10 bases not matched to a gene; V was cut back by 7 bases and J by 10 bases. CDR3 size: 14 residues. Germline CDR1 is MNHEY and CDR2 is SVGEGT. The CDR3 region is CASNQPGTGGLAFF. In DNA, the CDR3 is TGTGCCAGCAACCAACCAGGGACAGGGGGCCTAGCTTTCTTT.

A word on this clonotype: The junction differs from germline at one of its ends, possibly a read error. The rearrangement links TRBV28 to TRBJ2-2, with a possible D match to TRBD2 (6 bases). The germline V gene encodes CDR1 MDHEN and CDR2 SYDVKM. CDR3 length equals 13 residues. DNA of the CDR3: TGTGCCTGCAGGGAGGCGAACACCGGGGAGCTGTTTTTT. The encoded protein is CACREANTGELFF.

This chain uses TRBV4-3 with TRBJ2-1, with D perhaps being TRBD1 or TRBD2 (5 bases each). The CDR3 spans 15 residues. The V gene lost 1 base and the J gene lost 4 bases, with 11 bases spanning the gap. CDR1 and CDR2 from the germline V gene are LGHNA and YSLEER. Written as DNA, the CDR3 is TGCGCCAGCAGCCAAGTCGGGGCAGCTTACAATGAGCAGTTCTTC. It is translated as CASSQVGAAYNEQFF.